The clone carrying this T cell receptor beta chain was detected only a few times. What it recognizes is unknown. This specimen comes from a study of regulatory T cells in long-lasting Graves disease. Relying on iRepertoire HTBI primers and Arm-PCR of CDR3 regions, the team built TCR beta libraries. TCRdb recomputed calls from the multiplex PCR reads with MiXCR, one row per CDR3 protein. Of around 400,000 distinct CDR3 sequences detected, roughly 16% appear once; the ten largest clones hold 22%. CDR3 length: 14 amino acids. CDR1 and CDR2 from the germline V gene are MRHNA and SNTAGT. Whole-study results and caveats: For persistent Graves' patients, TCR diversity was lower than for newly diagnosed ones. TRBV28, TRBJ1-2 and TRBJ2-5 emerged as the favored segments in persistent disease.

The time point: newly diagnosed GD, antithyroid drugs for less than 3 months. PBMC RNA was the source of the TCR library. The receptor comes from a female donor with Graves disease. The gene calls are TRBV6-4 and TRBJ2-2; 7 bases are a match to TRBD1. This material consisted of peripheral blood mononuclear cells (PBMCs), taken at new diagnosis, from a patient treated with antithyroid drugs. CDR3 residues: CAADRGPVTGELFF. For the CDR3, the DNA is TGTGCAGCAGATAGGGGGCCGGTGACCGGGGAGCTGTTTTTT.